This T cell receptor (beta chain) is drawn from a study of response to subunit inactivated influenza vaccine (dated by TCRdb to 2016 to 2019). Concerning the study at large: The study used deep quantitative T cell receptor repertoire profiling to track responses to a trivalent subunit inactivated influenza vaccine. Results the study describes overall, beyond this receptor: The authors proposed that each seasonal influenza vaccination may bring in only a limited number of new T cells.

The CDR3 numbers 15 residues from cysteine through phenylalanine. Left in the record is the CDR3 DNA by itself, 45 bases read in frame from the first base. The germline V gene encodes CDR1 SGHTA and CDR2 FQGNSA. Trimming takes 2 bases from V and 0 bases from J, and the germline ends sit 10 bases apart. Libraries were prepared through RT-PCR. The sequencer was an Illumina HiSeq 2500. TCRdb handled the public reads itself, with Q25 trimming in fastp and clone calling in MiXCR, and kept productive beta chains. CDR3 protein sequences are deduplicated, and each keeps its most common genes and DNA. This sample is represented by about 780,000 distinct CDR3 sequences; roughly 18% of them were singletons. Jointly, the top ten make up about 11% of the sample. This clonotype has more than one count but fewer than ten. This receptor's antigen is unknown. No per-base quality is available; no much larger clone lies one base away.

The sequence derives from a man in his forties or fifties who received an inactivated influenza vaccine. Donor details come from another sample of the same person, matched by shared clones. The material was PBMCs from blood, obtained about 5 days after vaccination. The chain links TRBV7-2 with TRBJ1-2; tentative D gene TRBD1, with 6 bases matching. In nucleotides, the sequence is TGTGCCAGCAGCTTAAAGACAGGAGCTAACTATGGCTACACCTTC. This gives the protein CASSLKTGANYGYTF. Outside the CDR3, residues come from the reference TRBV7-2 and TRBJ1-2 proteins, so the full variable domain is: GAGVSQSPSNKVTEKGKDVELRCDPISGHTALYWYRQSLGQGLEFLIYFQGNSAPDKSGLPSDRFSAERTGGSVSTLTIQRTQQEDSAVYLCASSLKTGANYGYTFGSGTRLTVV.